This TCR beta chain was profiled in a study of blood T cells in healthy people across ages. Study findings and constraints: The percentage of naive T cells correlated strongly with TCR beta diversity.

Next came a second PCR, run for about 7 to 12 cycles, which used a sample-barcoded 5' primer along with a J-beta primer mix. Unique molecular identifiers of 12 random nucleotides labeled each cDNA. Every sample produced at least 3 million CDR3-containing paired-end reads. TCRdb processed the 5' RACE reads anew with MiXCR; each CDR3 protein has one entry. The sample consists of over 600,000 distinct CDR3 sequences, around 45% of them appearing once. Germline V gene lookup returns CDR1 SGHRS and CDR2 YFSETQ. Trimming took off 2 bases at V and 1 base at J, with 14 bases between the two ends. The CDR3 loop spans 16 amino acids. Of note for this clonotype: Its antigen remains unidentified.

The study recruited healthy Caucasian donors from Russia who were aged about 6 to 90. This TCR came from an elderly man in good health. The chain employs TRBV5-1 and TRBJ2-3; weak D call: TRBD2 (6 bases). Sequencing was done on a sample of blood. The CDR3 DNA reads TGCGCCAGCAGCTTTAGGCCAGGGACTGGCACAGATACGCAGTATTTT. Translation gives CASSFRPGTGTDTQYF. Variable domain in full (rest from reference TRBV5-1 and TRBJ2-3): KAGVTQTPRYLIKTRGQQVTLSCSPISGHRSVSWYQQTPGQGLQFLFEYFSETQRNKGNFPGRFSGRQFSNSRSEMNVSTLELGDSALYLCASSFRPGTGTDTQYFGPGTRLTVL.